A selection of T cell receptor beta chains follows, all from one sample in a study of response to subunit inactivated influenza vaccine. From the RT-PCR reads, TCRdb called clonotypes with MiXCR, one entry per CDR3 protein. Here the sample spans some 600,000 distinct CDR3 sequences, 12% to 15% being singletons. The source was PBMCs from blood, collected 14 to 15 days before vaccination. All receptors derive from a man between 50 and 59 years old who received an inactivated influenza vaccine. Both conserved end residues are part of each CDR3. The D gene is left open where the match is weak. Expanded clones are given a class, and other clones once, few, many or no size at all.

.	.	TRBV29-1	TRBJ2-5	TGCAGCGTTGCGCTTCGGCCGCAAGAGACCCAGTACTTC	CSVALRPQETQYF
many	TRBD1	TRBV29-1	TRBJ1-2	TGCAGCGTGGACAGGACTTCATATGGCTACACCTTC	CSVDRTSYGYTF
.	TRBD2	TRBV5-1	TRBJ2-7	TGCGCCAGCAGCCACGGACTAGCGGGAGATGGCGAGCAGTACTTC	CASSHGLAGDGEQYF
.	.	TRBV11-2	TRBJ2-3	TGTGCCAGCAGCTCGGACTTCACAGATACGCAGTATTTT	CASSSDFTDTQYF
.	.	TRBV20-1	TRBJ2-7	TGCAGTGCTAGAAATAGGGACGAGCAGTACTTC	CSARNRDEQYF
.	.	TRBV7-9	TRBJ1-2	TGTGCCAGCAGCTGGGTCGGGGACCCCGATGGCTACACCTTC	CASSWVGDPDGYTF
many	TRBD1	TRBV12-3/TRBV12-4	TRBJ2-2	TGTGCCAGCAGTTTCGGGACAGGGGTTGGCGGGGAGCTGTTTTTT	CASSFGTGVGGELFF
.	.	TRBV9	TRBJ2-7	TGTGCCAGCAGCGCCTCGCCTAACTACGAGCAGTACTTC	CASSASPNYEQYF
many	.	TRBV20-1	TRBJ2-2	TGCAGTGCTAGGGGGGGCCACGCGAACACCGGGGAGCTGTTTTTT	CSARGGHANTGELFF
few	.	TRBV20-1	TRBJ1-5	TGCAGTGCTAGAGCTCGGGGGAAACGGAATCAGCCCCAGCATTTT	CSARARGKRNQPQHF
.	.	TRBV28	TRBJ2-7	TGTGCCAGCAGTTCATTGCAGGGTTCCTACGAGCAGTACTTC	CASSSLQGSYEQYF
many	.	TRBV7-2	TRBJ2-7	TGTGCCAGCAGCCGGGGGAGGCTACCCTACGAGCAGTACTTC	CASSRGRLPYEQYF
few	TRBD1	TRBV6-1	TRBJ2-5	TGTGCCAGCACCAACAGGGGCACTGGGGAGACCCAGTACTTC	CASTNRGTGETQYF
many	.	TRBV12-3/TRBV12-4	TRBJ1-1	TGTGCCAGCAGTTTGGGCCAGGGCTCTGAAGCTTTCTTT	CASSLGQGSEAFF
many	.	TRBV20-1	TRBJ1-2	TGCAGTGCTAGCGAACAGGGATCCTCCTATGGCTACACCTTC	CSASEQGSSYGYTF